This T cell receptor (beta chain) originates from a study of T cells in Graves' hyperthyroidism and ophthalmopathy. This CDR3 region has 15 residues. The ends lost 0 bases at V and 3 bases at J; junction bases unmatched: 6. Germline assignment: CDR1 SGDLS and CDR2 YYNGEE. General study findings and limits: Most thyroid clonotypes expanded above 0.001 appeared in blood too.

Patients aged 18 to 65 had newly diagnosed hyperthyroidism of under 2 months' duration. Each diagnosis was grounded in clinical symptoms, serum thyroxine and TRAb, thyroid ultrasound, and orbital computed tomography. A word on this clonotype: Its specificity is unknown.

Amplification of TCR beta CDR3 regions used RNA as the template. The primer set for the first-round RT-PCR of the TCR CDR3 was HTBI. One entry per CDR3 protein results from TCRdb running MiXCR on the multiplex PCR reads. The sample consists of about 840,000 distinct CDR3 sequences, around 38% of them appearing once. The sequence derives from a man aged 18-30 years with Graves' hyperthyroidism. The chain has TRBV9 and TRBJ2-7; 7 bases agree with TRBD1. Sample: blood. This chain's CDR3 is CASSVEPGQNYEQYF. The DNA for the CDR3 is TGTGCCAGCAGCGTAGAGCCGGGACAGAACTACGAGCAGTACTTC.